These 30 T cell receptor beta chains were sequenced from one sample in a study of neurological immune-mediated disorders. In TCRdb, the 5' RACE reads were re-called with MiXCR into one record per CDR3 protein. The sample yields some 60,000 distinct CDR3 sequences, 2% to 2.5% seen once. Sequencing was carried out using PBMCs. The receptors here all came from a man aged 45 to 65 with multiple sclerosis.

This clonotype was counted ten times or more. The gene calls are TRBV7-6 and TRBJ2-1; D is tentatively TRBD1 or TRBD2 (5 bases each). CDR3 length: 13 residues. The V end lost 0 bases, the J end lost 8 bases, and 8 bases lay between the germline ends. Germline loops: CDR1 SGHVS, CDR2 FNYEAQ. This CDR3 reads CASSLAGTYEQFF. The CDR3 DNA reads TGTGCCAGCAGCTTAGCGGGGACCTATGAGCAGTTCTTC.

This clonotype showed up many times. This rearrangement joins TRBV5-1 to TRBJ1-1; D not resolved. Germline lookup yields CDR1 SGHRS and CDR2 YFSETQ. The V and J ends lost 4 bases and 0 bases respectively, with 10 bases between them. The CDR3 spans 14 residues. The CDR3 DNA reads as TGCGCCAGCAGCACGGACGGTATGAACACTGAAGCTTTCTTT. Amino acid sequence: CASSTDGMNTEAFF.

Ten or more counts support this clonotype. This chain links TRBV10-3 with TRBJ2-5; no clear D gene. The CDR3 sequence is 13 residues long. V was cut by 3 bases and J by 4 bases, with 9 bases left in between. Germline V gene lookup returns CDR1 ENHRY and CDR2 SYGVKD. CDR3 DNA sequence: TGTGCCATCAGTGATCTATCTGGAGAGACCCAGTACTTC. It translates to CAISDLSGETQYF.

The table lists this clonotype with many counts. V is TRBV20-1 and J is TRBJ2-7; 8 positions match TRBD2. The CDR3 loop spans 13 amino acids. Germline-derived CDR1 and CDR2 are DFQATT and SNEGSKA (reference sequence). CDR3 sequence reads: CGGAGGHSYEQYF. Written as DNA, the CDR3 is TGCGGTGGGGCGGGGGGCCACTCCTACGAGCAGTACTTC.

In the case of this clonotype: Mismatch with germline at one junction end may stem from a read error. V usage is TRBV18 and J usage is TRBJ1-6; D not resolved. The germline gives CDR1 KGHSH, CDR2 LQKENI. CDR3 length: 16 amino acids. The CDR3 loop is CASSPFIREINSPLNF. Written as DNA, the CDR3 is TGTGCCAGCTCACCATTTATAAGGGAAATTAATTCACCCCTCAACTTT.

This clonotype has ten or more counts. This chain links TRBV18 with TRBJ2-5; D is unresolved. The CDR3 length is 15 residues. V was trimmed by 0 bases and J by 3 bases, leaving 11 bases between them. CDR1 KGHSH and CDR2 LQKENI come from the germline V gene. For the CDR3, the DNA is TGTGCCAGCTCACCACCCCTTGTTTCGAAAGAGACCCAGTACTTC. Translated, it gives CASSPPLVSKETQYF.

This clonotype appeared many times. V and J are TRBV29-1 and TRBJ2-3; D perhaps matches TRBD1 (7 bases). Trimming shortened V by 2 bases and J by 6 bases, and 12 bases separated the two germline ends. In germline, CDR1 is SQVTM, CDR2 ANQGSEA. CDR3 size: 13 residues. In DNA, the CDR3 is TGCAGCGTTGAATCGCCAGGGGGGGATACGCAGTATTTT. Protein product: CSVESPGGDTQYF.

This clonotype was seen many times. The chain employs TRBV6-2 or TRBV6-3 and TRBJ1-1, with D possibly TRBD1 on 5 matching bases. The V gene's germline CDR1 is MNHEY and CDR2 SVGEGT. This CDR3 region has 13 residues. Trimming stripped 8 bases from V and 1 base from J, with 11 bases between. CDR3 sequence: CASSRRENTEAFF. In nucleotides, the CDR3 is TGTGCCAGCTCGCGCAGGGAGAACACTGAAGCTTTCTTT.

This clonotype was found many times. This rearrangement joins TRBV7-8 to TRBJ2-5; D call uncertain. This CDR3 contains 15 residues. Germline values: CDR1 SGHVS, CDR2 FQNEAQ. The V and J ends lost 1 base and 2 bases respectively, with 11 bases between them. CDR3 nucleotides: TGTGCCAGCAGCTTAGTAAGAACAAATCAAGAGACCCAGTACTTC. Translating gives CASSLVRTNQETQYF.

This clonotype was seen repeatedly, ten times or more. CDR3 DNA sequence: TGCAGTGCTAGGCGCAGGGGGCTTAGCAATGAGCAGTTCTTC. Amino acid sequence: CSARRRGLSNEQFF. J is TRBJ2-1 and V is TRBV20-1; TRBD1 matches 8 bases. This CDR3 has 14 amino acids. J gave up 6 bases and V 3 bases, and 7 bases lay outside the gene matches. Germline CDR1 DFQATT, CDR2 SNEGSKA (reference sequence).

This clonotype has a count of ten or more. V and J are TRBV9 and TRBJ2-5; possible D gene TRBD1, 6 bases. The V end lost 0 bases, the J end lost 4 bases, and 10 bases lay between the germline ends. The CDR3 contains 14 residues. The germline CDR1 and CDR2 sequences are SGDLS and YYNGEE. CDR3 in amino acids: CASSVEGDRETQYF. CDR3 DNA: TGTGCCAGCAGCGTAGAGGGGGACCGAGAGACCCAGTACTTC.

The sample holds many counts of this clonotype. The chain combines TRBV27 with TRBJ1-1, with TRBD1 identical over 7 bases. CDR1 is MNHEY and CDR2 is SMNVEV in the germline V gene (reference sequence). V lost 3 bases and J lost 4; bases outside the gene matches: 5. CDR3 length: 14 residues. CDR3 coding DNA: TGTGCCAGCAGTTTTGACAGGGTGAGCACTGAAGCTTTCTTT. It codes for CASSFDRVSTEAFF.

The J gene is TRBJ1-4, the V gene TRBV7-2; maybe TRBD1 (6 bases). Germline CDR1 SGHTA, CDR2 FQGNSA. The ends were cut back, 5 bases at V and 2 bases at J, with 12 bases in the middle. The CDR3 contains 15 residues. CDR3 DNA: TGTGCCAGCAGCCACAGGGAGGCGACTAATGAAAAACTGTTTTTT. Translation gives CASSHREATNEKLFF.

This clonotype was recorded at least ten times. The gene calls are TRBV2 and TRBJ2-2, with 9 bases matching TRBD1. This CDR3 spans 16 amino acids. Looked up from germline, CDR1 is SNHLY and CDR2 is FYNNEI. The trim removed 5 bases at V and 8 bases at J, leaving 12 bases unmatched. The CDR3 DNA is TGTGCCAGCAGTATCGGGACAGGGCCCGTCTCGGGGGAGCTGTTTTTT. Its protein is CASSIGTGPVSGELFF.

Many counts were recorded for this clonotype. The gene calls are TRBV7-6 and TRBJ2-5; TRBD1 aligns across 10 bases. Germline V gene data show CDR1 as SGHVS and CDR2 as FNYEAQ. This CDR3 region has 14 residues. The V gene end was trimmed by 5 bases and the J gene end by 4 bases; junction bases not matched to a gene: 4. In DNA, the CDR3 is TGTGCCAGCAGCCCGACAGGGGGCTCAGAGACCCAGTACTTC. It is translated as CASSPTGGSETQYF.

This clonotype was counted ten times or more. This chain links TRBV7-2 with TRBJ1-1; D not resolved. The CDR3 length is 12 residues. The germline V and J ends were trimmed by 2 bases and 6 bases, with 7 bases remaining between them. Germline V gene data show CDR1 as SGHTA and CDR2 as FQGNSA. This CDR3 is CASSLRIAEAFF. The CDR3 coding sequence is TGTGCCAGCAGCTTAAGAATAGCTGAAGCTTTCTTT.

Many counts were recorded for this clonotype. This chain uses TRBV6-6 with TRBJ1-5; D uncertain. Germline V lookup: CDR1 MNHNY, CDR2 SVGAGI (reference sequence). The CDR3 has 15 amino acids. V lost 4 bases to trimming and J lost 6 bases, with 16 bases between them. The CDR3 nucleotides read TGTGCCAGCAGTTCCGGGAGGCTTCCAGGTCAGCCCCAGCATTTT. As protein: CASSSGRLPGQPQHF.

There are many counts of this clonotype. The chain uses TRBV9 and TRBJ2-5; TRBD1 or TRBD2 may be the D gene (6 bases each). V lost 2 bases and J lost 7, with 18 bases in between. Germline V lookup: CDR1 SGDLS, CDR2 YYNGEE. CDR3 length equals 15 residues. The DNA for the CDR3 is TGTGCCAGCAGCGTGTCAACGGGGGCCCAGGGGACCCAGTACTTC. The encoded protein is CASSVSTGAQGTQYF.

Ten or more counts support this clonotype. The V call is TRBV6-5, the J call TRBJ2-7, with D possibly matching TRBD2 (6 bases). Trimming stripped 6 bases from V and 2 bases from J, with 11 bases between. Germline V gene lookup returns CDR1 MNHEY and CDR2 SVGAGI. The CDR3 extends over 13 amino acids. The CDR3 here is CASRSGSTYEQYF. For the CDR3, the DNA is TGTGCCAGCAGGAGCGGGTCCACCTACGAGCAGTACTTC.

This clonotype has a count of ten or more. This chain connects TRBV5-1 to TRBJ2-1, with a possible D match to TRBD2 (5 bases). Germline CDR1 SGHRS, CDR2 YFSETQ. This CDR3 contains 12 residues. Trimming left V 0 bases short and J 9 bases short, with 7 bases between. DNA of the CDR3: TGCGCCAGCAGCTTGGACGGACTTGAGCAGTTCTTC. This codes for CASSLDGLEQFF.

In this sample, this clonotype turned up many times. This chain connects TRBV3-1 to TRBJ1-2, with a tentative D call TRBD1 (6 bases). The CDR3 has 15 residues. Between the trimmed V and J ends, which lost 0 bases and 5 bases, there was a span of 13 bases. Germline-derived CDR1 and CDR2 are LGHDT and YNNKEL (reference sequence). DNA of the CDR3: TGTGCCAGCAGCCAAGATCGGCAGGGGAGATATGGCTACACCTTC. It encodes CASSQDRQGRYGYTF.

In its sample, this clonotype was seen many times. The rearrangement joins TRBV7-6 to TRBJ2-7, with D perhaps matching TRBD2 (6 bases). The CDR3 has 13 residues. Trimming cost V 1 base and J 4 bases, with 8 bases left between them. Germline lookup yields CDR1 SGHVS and CDR2 FNYEAQ. The CDR3 DNA follows: TGTGCCAGCAGCTTAGGCGCGGGATACGAGCAGTACTTC. It translates to CASSLGAGYEQYF.

This clonotype was counted at least ten times. CDR3 in DNA: TGCAGTGCTAGGCCAGCACAGGGGGCAGGGACTGAAGCTTTCTTT. It encodes CSARPAQGAGTEAFF. The chain recombines TRBV20-1 with TRBJ1-1; 9 positions agree with TRBD1. V gave up 3 bases and J gave up 5 bases; unmatched junction bases: 10. CDR1 and CDR2 (germline): DFQATT, SNEGSKA (reference sequence). The CDR3 has 15 amino acids.

The sample holds many counts of this clonotype. The chain couples TRBV5-1 to TRBJ1-5; TRBD1 might be the D (5 bases). V dropped 2 bases and J dropped 10 bases, with 16 bases sitting between them. This CDR3 has 14 residues. CDR1 and CDR2 (germline): SGHRS, YFSETQ. DNA for the CDR3: TGCGCCAGCAGCTTCGGGCAAAGGGGTCAACCCCAGCATTTT. Translation: CASSFGQRGQPQHF.

This chain links TRBV20-1 with TRBJ2-7; maybe TRBD2 (6 bases). V lost 1 base to trimming and J lost 0 bases, with 16 bases between them. Germline CDR1 and CDR2: DFQATT and SNEGSKA (reference sequence). This CDR3 contains 16 residues. The CDR3 sequence is CSARVGDGGRSYEQYF. The DNA of the CDR3 is TGCAGTGCTAGAGTAGGGGACGGGGGTCGCTCCTACGAGCAGTACTTC.

Many counts were recorded for this clonotype. The chain carries TRBV5-1 and TRBJ2-1, with TRBD1 identical over 8 bases. Trimming cost V 4 bases and J 0 bases; bases outside gene matches: 6. CDR1 is SGHRS and CDR2 is YFSETQ in the germline V gene. The CDR3 has 16 amino acids. CDR3 sequence: CASSTGQGSSYNEQFF. CDR3 nucleotide sequence: TGCGCCAGCAGCACCGGACAGGGAAGCTCCTACAATGAGCAGTTCTTC.

This rearrangement joins TRBV20-1 to TRBJ2-7; TRBD1 aligns across 10 bases. CDR3 length: 15 amino acids. The germline V gene encodes CDR1 DFQATT and CDR2 SNEGSKA (reference sequence). Trimming at V came to 2 bases and at J to 5 bases, leaving 9 bases not matched to a gene. The CDR3 sequence is CSARSQTGGENEQYF. CDR3 nucleotides: TGCAGTGCTAGATCGCAGACAGGGGGCGAGAACGAGCAGTACTTC.

This clonotype appeared many times. V is TRBV20-1 and J is TRBJ2-7; 11 nucleotides match TRBD1. Germline CDR1 is DFQATT and CDR2 is SNEGSKA (reference sequence). CDR3 length: 15 residues. The junction had 4 bases not matched to a gene; V was cut back by 0 bases and J by 3 bases. The CDR3 region is CSARDTGTGGYEQYF. CDR3 DNA: TGCAGTGCTAGAGACACCGGGACAGGGGGCTACGAGCAGTACTTC.

Many counts were recorded for this clonotype. The chain joins TRBV5-1 to TRBJ2-5; 9 bases line up with TRBD1. Germline CDR1 is SGHRS and CDR2 is YFSETQ. Trimming took 2 bases from V and 3 from J; bases not matched to a gene: 5. The CDR3 has 15 residues. This CDR3 reads CASSLQGASKETQYF. Here the CDR3 DNA reads TGCGCCAGCAGCTTACAGGGGGCTAGCAAAGAGACCCAGTACTTC.

This clonotype has at least ten counts. The chain uses TRBV3-1 and TRBJ2-7; the D call may be TRBD1 or TRBD2 (5 bases each). The germline V gene encodes CDR1 LGHDT and CDR2 YNNKEL (reference sequence). V lost 4 bases to trimming and J lost 5 bases, with 12 bases between them. This CDR3 region has 13 residues. The CDR3 protein is CASSPGAANEQYF. In nucleotides, the CDR3 is TGTGCCAGCAGCCCCGGGGCGGCGAACGAGCAGTACTTC.